The source of this T cell receptor (beta chain) is a study of blood T cell repertoires in COVID-19. The repertoire was sequenced with immunoSEQ multiplex PCR; TCRdb's copy has only in-frame clones and lacks some. The sample has about 34,000 clones; 75% are singletons. Looked up from germline, CDR1 is MNHEY and CDR2 is SVGEGT. This CDR3 region has 14 residues. Trimming cost V 6 bases and J 4 bases, with 16 bases left between them. This chain uses TRBV6-2 or TRBV6-3 with TRBJ2-7, with D possibly TRBD2 on 6 matching bases. The source material was peripheral blood. The sequence derives from an elderly man with active or convalescent COVID-19. The CDR3 spells CASSPWGVLYEQYF. The CDR3 DNA follows: TGTGCCAGCAGCCCCTGGGGGGTACTGTACGAGCAGTACTTC.